The T cell receptor beta chain described here comes from a study of cytomegalovirus exposure and HLA in healthy donors. CDR3 size: 15 residues. CDR1 SGHVS and CDR2 FQNEAQ come from the germline V gene. The V end was cut by 2 bases, the J end by 2 bases, with 12 bases between. Primers: 60 Vbeta forward and 13 Jbeta reverse. Profiled with immunoSEQ multiplex PCR; TCRdb holds only in-frame clones, not every one. The sample lists approximately 150,000 clones, around 73% occurring once. The TCR was taken from a woman younger than 35 in good health and CMV-seropositive. Sequenced sample: PBMCs. The chain combines TRBV7-8 with TRBJ1-1, with D tentatively TRBD1 (6 bases). The chain's CDR3 is CASSLRDMLNTEAFF. The CDR3 DNA sequence: TGTGCCAGCAGCTTAAGGGACATGCTAAACACTGAAGCTTTCTTT.